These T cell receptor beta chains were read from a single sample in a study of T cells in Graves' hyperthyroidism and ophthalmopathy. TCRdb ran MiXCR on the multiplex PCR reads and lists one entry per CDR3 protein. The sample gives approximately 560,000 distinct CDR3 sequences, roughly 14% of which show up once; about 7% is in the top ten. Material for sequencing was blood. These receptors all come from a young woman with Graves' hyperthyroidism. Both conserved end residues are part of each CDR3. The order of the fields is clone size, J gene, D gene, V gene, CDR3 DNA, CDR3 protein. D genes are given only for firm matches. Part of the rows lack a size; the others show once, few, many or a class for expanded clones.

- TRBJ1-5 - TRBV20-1 TGCAGTGGGGAGGACAGCAGGTACCGCAATCAGACCCAGCATTTT CSGEDSRYRNQTQHF
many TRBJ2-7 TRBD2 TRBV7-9 TGTGCCAGCAGCTTTGCGCTAGCGGGGCTCTACTACGAGCAGTACTTC CASSFALAGLYYEQYF
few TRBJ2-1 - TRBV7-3 TGTGCCAGCAGCCCATACAGGGCAGCCTCCTACAATGAGCAGTTCTTC CASSPYRAASYNEQFF
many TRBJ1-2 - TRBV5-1 TGCGCCAGCAGCTTGCAAGAGTGGGGAGGCTATGGCTACACCTTC CASSLQEWGGYGYTF
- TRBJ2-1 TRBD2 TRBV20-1 TGCAGCGGCGGACTAGCATTATACAATGAGCAGTTCTTC CSGGLALYNEQFF
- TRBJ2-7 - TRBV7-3 TGTGCCAGCAGCTTAGCGGCGGCGGTAGCGAGTCGCTCCTACGAGCAGTACTTC CASSLAAAVASRSYEQYF
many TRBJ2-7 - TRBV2 TGTGCCAGCATAAGAGAGACCTACGAGCAGTACTTC CASIRETYEQYF
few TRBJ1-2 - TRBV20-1 TGCAGTGCCCGAGACACCTATGGCTACACCTTC CSARDTYGYTF
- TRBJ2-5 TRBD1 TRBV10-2 TGCGCCAGCAGTGAGCGACAGGGAGTGGGGTTGACCCAGTACTTC CASSERQGVGLTQYF
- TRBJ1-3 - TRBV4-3 TGCGCCAGCAGCCAGGTTAATCGGGGCTCTGGAAACACCATATATTTT CASSQVNRGSGNTIYF
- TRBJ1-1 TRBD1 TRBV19 TGTGCCAGTAGTATCCGACAGGGGCCTGAAGCTTTCTTT CASSIRQGPEAFF
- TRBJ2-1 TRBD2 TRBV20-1 TGCAGTGCCCGTTCTAGCGGGCGGGAACACAATGAGCAGTTCTTC CSARSSGREHNEQFF
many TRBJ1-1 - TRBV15 TGTGCCACCAGCAGCCAGGCAGGGAGGTGGGCTGAAGCTTTCTTT CATSSQAGRWAEAFF
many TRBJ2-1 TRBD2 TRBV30 TGTGCCTGGAGTAGCGGGGCTATCTTTGGTGAGCAGTTCTTC CAWSSGAIFGEQFF
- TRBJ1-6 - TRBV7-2 TGTGCCAGCAGCCCACCGGGGGAGGGGGGCCTTAGCTCCTATAATTCACCCCTCCACTTT CASSPPGEGGLSSYNSPLHF
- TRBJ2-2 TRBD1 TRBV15 TGTGCCACCAGCAGGGGTGCCGGGACAGGGCTTGGAGGGACCGGGGAGCTGTTTTTT CATSRGAGTGLGGTGELFF
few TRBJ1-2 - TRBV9 TGTGCCAGCAGCCCATCTAGCCCCCCCCGGGGCTACACCTTC CASSPSSPPRGYTF